This is a list of T cell receptor beta chains from one sample in a study of T cells in Graves' hyperthyroidism and ophthalmopathy. TCRdb called the multiplex PCR reads again in MiXCR, with one record for every CDR3 protein. The sample includes hundreds of thousands of distinct CDR3 sequences, roughly 15% seen only once; the top ten take about 10%. Sequenced material: blood. Source of these receptors: a woman aged 18 to 35 with Graves' hyperthyroidism. The CDR3 runs from the conserved cysteine through the conserved F or W. D genes are given only for firm matches. Not all rows give a size; the values are once, few, many and, for expanded clones, a class.

>many|TRBJ2-7|TRBD2|TRBV6-2/TRBV6-3
CASSYLADLYEQYF
TGTGCCAGCAGTTACCTAGCGGATCTCTACGAGCAGTACTTC
>few|TRBJ2-4|-|TRBV30
CAWSSRTRAKNIQYF
TGTGCCTGGAGTTCGAGGACCAGAGCCAAAAACATTCAGTACTTC
>many|TRBJ1-1|-|TRBV28
CASSFGGRNTEAFF
TGTGCCAGCAGTTTCGGGGGCCGGAACACTGAAGCTTTCTTT
>-|TRBJ1-6|-|TRBV4-3
CASSQEDQANWNSPLHF
TGCGCCAGCAGCCAAGAAGACCAGGCTAACTGGAATTCACCCCTCCACTTT
>few|TRBJ1-2|TRBD1|TRBV7-9
CASSQGVEYYGYTF
TGTGCCAGCAGTCAGGGGGTCGAGTACTATGGCTACACCTTC
>few|TRBJ2-1|TRBD2|TRBV25-1
CASSEREGHDEQFF
TGTGCCAGCAGTGAGCGGGAGGGCCATGATGAGCAGTTCTTC
>-|TRBJ2-1|TRBD2|TRBV7-3
CASSLTPGLTYNEQFF
TGTGCCAGCAGCTTAACGCCGGGACTAACCTACAATGAGCAGTTCTTC
>-|TRBJ1-1|TRBD1|TRBV19
CASSIGTVEAFF
TGTGCCAGTAGTATCGGGACAGTAGAAGCTTTCTTT
>many|TRBJ2-7|-|TRBV18
CASSPGGYEQYF
TGTGCCAGCTCACCAGGGGGTTACGAGCAGTACTTC
>many|TRBJ1-5|-|TRBV12-3/TRBV12-4
CASSLGTRNQPQHF
TGTGCCAGCAGTTTGGGGACACGAAATCAGCCCCAGCATTTT
>few|TRBJ1-2|-|TRBV6-5
CASSYSSGGNYGYTF
TGTGCCAGCAGTTACTCTTCGGGCGGTAACTATGGCTACACCTTC
>many|TRBJ2-1|TRBD1|TRBV30
CAWNPGDSSYNEQFF
TGTGCCTGGAATCCCGGGGACAGCTCCTACAATGAGCAGTTCTTC
>few|TRBJ2-3|TRBD2|TRBV5-1
CASSLTGLTSTDTQYF
TGCGCCAGCAGCTTGACGGGACTAACTAGCACAGATACGCAGTATTTT
>-|TRBJ1-1|-|TRBV30
CAWQLTGNTEAFF
TGTGCCTGGCAGCTCACAGGGAACACTGAAGCTTTCTTT
>few|TRBJ2-5|TRBD1|TRBV24-1
CATSDPRDRGWQETQYF
TGTGCCACCAGTGACCCCCGGGACAGGGGGTGGCAAGAGACCCAGTACTTC
>many|TRBJ2-7|TRBD2|TRBV4-2
CASSQPGLRTASEQYF
TGTGCCAGCAGCCAACCGGGACTACGAACCGCGTCCGAGCAGTACTTC
>-|TRBJ1-1|-|TRBV9
CASSVSGTGDEAFF
TGTGCCAGCAGCGTATCCGGTACTGGGGATGAAGCTTTCTTT
>-|TRBJ2-1|TRBD2|TRBV24-1
CATSDLKSLAGQYNEQFF
TGTGCCACCAGTGATTTGAAGTCTTTAGCGGGGCAATACAATGAGCAGTTCTTC
>many|TRBJ2-1|-|TRBV30
CAWSARVNEQFF
TGTGCCTGGAGTGCCCGGGTCAATGAGCAGTTCTTC
>many|TRBJ2-1|-|TRBV11-2
CASSSRLEGPSSYNEQFF
TGTGCCAGCAGCTCTCGGCTAGAAGGCCCCAGCTCCTACAATGAGCAGTTCTTC
>-|TRBJ1-2|-|TRBV5-6
CASSLLPTGRDYGYTF
TGTGCCAGCAGCTTGCTCCCCACAGGGAGGGACTATGGCTACACCTTC
>few|TRBJ2-5|-|TRBV24-1
CATSDSGPWETQYF
TGTGCCACCAGTGATTCAGGACCCTGGGAGACCCAGTACTTC
>many|TRBJ2-7|TRBD2|TRBV6-5
CASSYSWTSEPYEQYF
TGTGCCAGCAGTTACTCGTGGACTAGCGAACCCTACGAGCAGTACTTC
>many|TRBJ1-1|TRBD1|TRBV6-1
CASPQTRTGRLNTEAFF
TGTGCCAGTCCCCAAACACGGACAGGGCGTTTGAACACTGAAGCTTTCTTT
>many|TRBJ2-7|-|TRBV15
CATSRDWRAAPGGQYF
TGTGCCACCAGCAGAGATTGGAGGGCCGCGCCTGGGGGGCAGTACTTC
>few|TRBJ1-6|-|TRBV11-3
CASSLRSSYNSPLHF
TGTGCCAGCAGCTTAAGAAGCTCCTATAATTCACCCCTCCACTTT
>many|TRBJ2-2|TRBD2|TRBV6-1
CASAHRGSGRMMNTGELFF
TGTGCCAGCGCCCACCGGGGTAGCGGGAGGATGATGAACACCGGGGAGCTGTTTTTT
>few|TRBJ2-1|TRBD1|TRBV20-1
CGAVDRKVEQFF
TGCGGTGCCGTGGACAGGAAAGTTGAGCAGTTCTTC
>many|TRBJ2-7|-|TRBV12-3/TRBV12-4
CASTRGHEQYF
TGTGCCAGCACTAGAGGCCACGAGCAGTACTTC
>many|TRBJ2-5|-|TRBV2
CASGMRETQYF
TGTGCCAGCGGGATGAGGGAGACCCAGTACTTC
>few|TRBJ1-5|-|TRBV4-1
CASSQRTAGGQPQHF
TGCGCCAGCAGCCAGAGGACCGCCGGGGGACAGCCCCAGCATTTT
>many|TRBJ2-5|-|TRBV9
CASSDGETQYF
TGTGCCAGCAGCGACGGGGAGACCCAGTACTTC
>many|TRBJ2-7|-|TRBV20-1
CSASTAYEQYF
TGCAGTGCCTCGACAGCCTACGAGCAGTACTTC
>few|TRBJ1-2|-|TRBV9
CASSVDPGIGYTF
TGTGCCAGCAGCGTAGATCCGGGGATCGGCTACACCTTC
>many|TRBJ1-6|-|TRBV5-1
CASRPDGNSPLHF
TGCGCCAGCCGTCCGGATGGGAATTCACCCCTCCACTTT
>-|TRBJ1-5|-|TRBV28
CASSLRSIEELHF
TGTGCCAGCAGTTTACGTTCAATCGAGGAGCTGCATTTT
>-|TRBJ2-1|-|TRBV12-3/TRBV12-4
CASSPQLVTNNEQFF
TGTGCCAGCAGCCCTCAACTAGTAACAAACAATGAGCAGTTCTTC
>many|TRBJ2-3|-|TRBV6-1
CASTRVLLDTQYF
TGTGCCAGCACCCGGGTGTTATTGGATACGCAGTATTTT
>-|TRBJ1-5|TRBD1|TRBV27
CASSLSGTVVYQPQHF
TGTGCCAGCAGTTTATCGGGGACAGTGGTGTATCAGCCCCAGCATTTT
>many|TRBJ2-5|-|TRBV7-8
CASSLVRVAPETQYF
TGTGCCAGCAGCTTAGTACGGGTGGCGCCGGAGACCCAGTACTTC
>many|TRBJ2-7|-|TRBV11-2
CASSLLLRRFFVEQYF
TGTGCCAGCAGCCTTCTCCTAAGGCGGTTTTTCGTCGAGCAGTACTTC
>many|TRBJ2-5|TRBD1|TRBV6-1
CASSEAPRDRLETQYF
TGTGCCAGCAGTGAAGCCCCTAGGGACAGGCTAGAGACCCAGTACTTC
>few|TRBJ1-1|-|TRBV7-9
CASSLARVSTEAFF
TGTGCCAGCAGCTTAGCGCGAGTGAGCACTGAAGCTTTCTTT
>-|TRBJ2-5|-|TRBV12-3/TRBV12-4
CASSRGVIRGRNEETQYF
TGTGCCAGCAGTCGAGGCGTCATCAGGGGACGGAACGAAGAGACCCAGTACTTC
>many|TRBJ1-6|-|TRBV2
CASSEGGTSYNSPLHF
TGTGCCAGCAGTGAAGGGGGCACCTCCTATAATTCACCCCTCCACTTT
>-|TRBJ2-1|TRBD2|TRBV6-5
CASSYSLAGAYNEQFF
TGTGCCAGCAGTTACTCCCTAGCGGGGGCCTACAATGAGCAGTTCTTC
>many|TRBJ2-3|TRBD2|TRBV4-3
CASSQDLPSGYTDTQYF
TGCGCCAGCAGCCAAGATCTCCCTAGCGGGTACACAGATACGCAGTATTTT
>many|TRBJ2-7|-|TRBV7-2
CASSVPNEQYF
TGTGCCAGCAGCGTCCCTAACGAGCAGTACTTC